This note documents a single TCR beta chain sequence. This clonotype appeared a few times. Its binding antigen is unknown. No much larger clone exists at a distance of one base, and base qualities are not known. The ophthalmopathy patients had moderately to severely active disease, with a Clinical Activity Score of 3 or higher, a NOSPECS grade of 4 or higher, and a disease duration of less than 3 months. Patients were excluded if they had other autoimmune diseases, uncontrolled infections, pregnancy or lactation. Diagnosis relied on clinical symptoms, serum thyroxine, TRAb, thyroid ultrasound and orbital computed tomography. Using Ficoll-Paque density gradient centrifugation, PBMCs were isolated from 10 ml of fresh peripheral blood. Trizol reagent was used to extract the total RNA, and its quality was then checked on an Agilent 2100 Bioanalyzer. TCR beta CDR3 regions were amplified from RNA transcripts for repertoire sequencing. A first-round RT-PCR used HTBI primers with the Qiagen OneStep RT-PCR kit, followed by a second-round multiplex PCR, size selection and purification. Libraries were sequenced paired-end with 100 bp reads on an Illumina HiSeq2000. The study's own analysis went as follows. SOAPnuke was used to process the reads, removing any read that contained adapters or uncalled bases, had a mean Phred below 15, or lacked an exact match to the constant primer or identifier. COPE v1.2.5 was used to merge the high-quality paired reads. Clonotypes were defined as unique nucleotide sequences and were aligned to IMGT TRB V, D and J references using MiTCR v1.1. Analysis was restricted to V-J combinations with a frequency above 0.0001, which covered about 99% of repertoires. A TCR clonal expansion and chaos score per V-J combination was defined as the ratio of F50 clonal expansion to chaos observed in the TCRdist matrix. Welch's t-statistics and random forest were used to reduce features to approximately 13 V-J combinations, which were fed into a naive Bayes classifier. The Morisita-Horn index was used to measure how similar the thyroid and blood repertoires were. TCRdb redid the processing of the public reads, applying fastp at Q25 and MiXCR, and retained in-frame beta chains. Identical CDR3 protein sequences are pooled into one entry, listed with their most common genes and DNA. It is TCRdb's table, rather than the study itself, that gives the V and J calls and clone size. The table for this sample lists 660,000 or so distinct CDR3 sequences; roughly 39% of them were counted only once. Around 3% of the sample belongs to the ten largest clones.

The sample is drawn from a study of Graves' ophthalmopathy and Graves' hyperthyroidism (dated by TCRdb to between 2018 and 2020). Looking at the study overall: Peripheral blood samples were taken at the time of initial diagnosis, before any treatment was given. The study used TCR beta repertoire signatures to distinguish Graves' ophthalmopathy from Graves' hyperthyroidism and to predict progression to ophthalmopathy. In total, some 140 blood samples were TCR-sequenced: approximately 40 ophthalmopathy, 80 or so hyperthyroidism and approximately 17 hyperthyroidism-to-ophthalmopathy patients. To explore V-J signatures distinguishing ophthalmopathy from hyperthyroidism, a discovery set of approximately 100 patients (around 44 ophthalmopathy, some 57 stable hyperthyroidism) was enrolled. An independent validation cohort comprised 18 hyperthyroidism patients and 15 to 17 patients who later progressed from hyperthyroidism to ophthalmopathy. In 6 or 7 hyperthyroidism patients, T-cell repertoires of thyroid tissue and blood were compared. Following sampling, methimazole starting at 30 mg daily was administered to hyperthyroidism patients, and high-dose intravenous methylprednisolone was administered to ophthalmopathy patients. Broad study findings and their caveats: In cross-validation, the 13-signature model distinguished ophthalmopathy from stable hyperthyroidism with about 87% sensitivity and roughly 81% specificity, and in the test set the corresponding values were approximately 80% and 68%. Most expanded thyroid clonotypes with a frequency above 0.001 also appeared in blood, which suggests that blood repertoires may reflect the immune response in the thyroid. Sample size was not predetermined statistically, and investigators were not blinded to group allocation. In validation, the model predicted ophthalmopathy progression with over 60% sensitivity and 72.22% specificity; 12 predicted patients were CT-confirmed with GO in a median of about 7.1 months.

V and J lose 6 bases and 5 bases, and a span of 28 bases separates them. Taken from cysteine to phenylalanine, the CDR3 has 18 residues. This entry keeps only the CDR3 DNA: 54 bases, framed from base 1. CDR1 and CDR2, looked up from the germline V gene, are SNHLY and FYNNEI. Sequencing input: peripheral blood. This TCR was recovered from an adult man with Graves' ophthalmopathy. The receptor chain draws on TRBV2 and TRBJ2-5; possibly the D gene is TRBD2, per 6 matching bases. The sequenced DNA is TGTGCCAGCAGCCACCCAACCGTCATAGGAGGGAGTAAGGAGACCCAGTACTTC. This gives the protein CASSHPTVIGGSKETQYF. The CDR3, completed at both ends by the reference TRBV2 and TRBJ2-5 genes, gives the full variable domain EPEVTQTPSHQVTQMGQEVILRCVPISNHLYFYWYRQILGQKVEFLVSFYNNEISEKSEIFDDQFSVERPDGSNFTLKIRSTKLEDSAMYFCASSHPTVIGGSKETQYFGPGTRLLVL.